One sample yielded the 7 T cell receptor beta chains listed below, sequenced in a study of cytomegalovirus exposure and HLA in healthy donors. The PCR ran on 60 Vbeta and 13 Jbeta primers. Using immunoSEQ multiplex PCR, the repertoire was profiled, and TCRdb retains in-frame clones only, with some absent. With 100,000 to 150,000 clones in the sample, the ten largest clones hold under 2%. Sample: PBMCs. The receptors shown here come from a woman in her 40s in good health and CMV-seropositive.

This sequence joins TRBV7-6 and TRBJ1-1; the match to TRBD1 covers 7 bases. V gave up 5 bases and J gave up 1 base; unmatched junction bases: 7. This CDR3 region has 15 residues. CDR1 and CDR2 (germline): SGHVS, FNYEAQ. The CDR3 DNA reads as TGTGCCAGCAGCCTGGAGGCAGGGGGGAACACTGAAGCTTTCTTT. Translation: CASSLEAGGNTEAFF.

The chain couples TRBV27 to TRBJ2-5; 8 positions match TRBD2. The CDR3 contains 13 residues. V dropped 5 bases and J dropped 6; count of bases not matched to a gene: 5. Germline assignment: CDR1 MNHEY and CDR2 SMNVEV (reference sequence). This CDR3 reads CASSPTSGKTQYF. For the CDR3, the DNA is TGTGCCAGCAGTCCCACTAGCGGAAAGACCCAGTACTTC.

The CDR3 DNA is TGTGCCAGCAGCTTAGGGCAGGGGTGGATGGATGAAAAACTGTTTTTT. Its translation: CASSLGQGWMDEKLFF. The chain is built from TRBV7-8 and TRBJ1-4; maybe TRBD1 (6 bases). This CDR3 is 16 amino acids long. V gave up 1 base and J gave up 6 bases, with 15 bases separating them. From germline, CDR1 is SGHVS and CDR2 FQNEAQ.

The chain has TRBV5-4 and TRBJ1-2; a weak D match, TRBD1 (6 bases). This CDR3 is built from 15 residues. The germline V gene has CDR1 SGHNT and CDR2 YYREEE (reference sequence). The V and J ends lost 2 bases and 5 bases respectively, with 16 bases between them. CDR3 loop: CASSLPHRGGYGYTF. The CDR3 DNA follows: TGTGCCAGCAGCTTACCCCACAGAGGGGGTTATGGCTACACCTTC.

The chain combines TRBV19 with TRBJ1-1; D uncertain. The V gene's germline CDR1 is LNHDA and CDR2 SQIVND (reference sequence). The CDR3 contains 11 residues. Deletions cut 10 bases from V and 11 bases from J, with 17 bases between. The CDR3, as DNA: TGTGCCACCGAAACAGCTACGGGGGCTTTCTTT. It translates to CATETATGAFF.

This chain joins TRBV30 and TRBJ2-1, with D perhaps matching TRBD2 (5 bases). Germline V gene sequence: CDR1 GTSNPN, CDR2 SVGIG (reference sequence). V shed 2 bases and J shed 4 bases, with 6 bases lying between them. The CDR3 sequence is 12 residues long. Here the CDR3 DNA reads TGTGCCTGGAGTCCGGGGTACAATGAGCAGTTCTTC. Protein sequence: CAWSPGYNEQFF. Based on the CDR3 plus reference TRBV30 and TRBJ2-1, the full variable domain is SQTIHQWPATLVQPVGSPLSLECTVEGTSNPNLYWYRQAAGRGLQLLFYSVGIGQISSEVPQNLSASRPQDRQFILSSKKLLLSDSGFYLCAWSPGYNEQFFGPGTRLTVL.

DNA of the CDR3: TGTGCCAGCAGTCCCCGGGGGACCCCTGAAGCTTTCTTT. It codes for CASSPRGTPEAFF. V gene TRBV28 combines with J gene TRBJ1-1; D may be TRBD1 (5 bases). Germline CDR1 is MDHEN and CDR2 is SYDVKM. V dropped 5 bases and J dropped 6 bases, with 13 bases sitting between them. The CDR3 is 13 amino acids. Filled out from reference TRBV28 and TRBJ1-1, the complete variable domain reads DVKVTQSSRYLVKRTGEKVFLECVQDMDHENMFWYRQDPGLGLRLIYFSYDVKMKEKGDIPEGYSVSREKKERFSLILESASTNQTSMYLCASSPRGTPEAFFGQGTRLTVV.